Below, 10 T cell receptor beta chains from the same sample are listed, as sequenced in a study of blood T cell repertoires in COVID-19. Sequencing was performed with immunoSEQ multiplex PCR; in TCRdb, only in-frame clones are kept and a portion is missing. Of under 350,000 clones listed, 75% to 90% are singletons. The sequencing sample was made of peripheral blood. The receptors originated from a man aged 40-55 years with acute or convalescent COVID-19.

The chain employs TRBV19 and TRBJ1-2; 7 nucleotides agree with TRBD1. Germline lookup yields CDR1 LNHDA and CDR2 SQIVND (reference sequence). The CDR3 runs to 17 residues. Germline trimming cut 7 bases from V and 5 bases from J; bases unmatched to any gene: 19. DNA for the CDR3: TGTGCCAGTACCGTAAGACAGGGAGACGTGGGACCTTATGGCTACACCTTC. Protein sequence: CASTVRQGDVGPYGYTF.

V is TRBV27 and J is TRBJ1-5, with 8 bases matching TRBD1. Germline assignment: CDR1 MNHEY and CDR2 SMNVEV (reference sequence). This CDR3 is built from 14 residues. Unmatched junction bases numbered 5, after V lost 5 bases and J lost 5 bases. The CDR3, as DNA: TGTGCCAGCAGTATTACAGGGGGACATCAGCCCCAGCATTTT. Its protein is CASSITGGHQPQHF.

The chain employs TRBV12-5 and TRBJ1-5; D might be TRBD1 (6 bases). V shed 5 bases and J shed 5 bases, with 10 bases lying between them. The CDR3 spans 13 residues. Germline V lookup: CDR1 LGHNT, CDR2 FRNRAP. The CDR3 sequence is CASGPGADQPQHF. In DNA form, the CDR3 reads TGTGCTAGTGGTCCAGGGGCGGATCAGCCCCAGCATTTT.

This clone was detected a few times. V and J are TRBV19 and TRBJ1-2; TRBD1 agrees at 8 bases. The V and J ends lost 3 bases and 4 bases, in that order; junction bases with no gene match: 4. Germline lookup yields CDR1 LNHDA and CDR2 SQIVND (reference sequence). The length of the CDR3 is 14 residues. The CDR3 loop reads CASSIQGAGYGYTF. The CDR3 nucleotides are TGTGCCAGTAGTATTCAGGGGGCGGGCTATGGCTACACCTTC.

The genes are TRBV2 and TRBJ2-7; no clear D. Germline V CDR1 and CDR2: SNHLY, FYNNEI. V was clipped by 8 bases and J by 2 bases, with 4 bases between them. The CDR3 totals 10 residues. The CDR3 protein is CASRAYEQYF. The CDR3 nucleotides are TGTGCCAGCCGAGCCTACGAGCAGTACTTC.

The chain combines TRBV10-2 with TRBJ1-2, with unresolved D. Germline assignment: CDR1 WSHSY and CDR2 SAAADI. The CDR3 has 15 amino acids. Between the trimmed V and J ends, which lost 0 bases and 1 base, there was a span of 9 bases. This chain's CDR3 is CASSESRIFNYGYTF. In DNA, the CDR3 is TGCGCCAGCAGTGAGTCGAGAATCTTTAACTATGGCTACACCTTC.

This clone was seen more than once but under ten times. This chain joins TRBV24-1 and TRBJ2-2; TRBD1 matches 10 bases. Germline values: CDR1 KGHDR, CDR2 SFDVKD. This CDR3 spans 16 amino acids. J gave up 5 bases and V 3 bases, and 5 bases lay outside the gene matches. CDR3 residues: CATSDGDRGDTGELFF. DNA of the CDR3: TGTGCCACCAGTGATGGGGACAGGGGTGATACCGGGGAGCTGTTTTTT.

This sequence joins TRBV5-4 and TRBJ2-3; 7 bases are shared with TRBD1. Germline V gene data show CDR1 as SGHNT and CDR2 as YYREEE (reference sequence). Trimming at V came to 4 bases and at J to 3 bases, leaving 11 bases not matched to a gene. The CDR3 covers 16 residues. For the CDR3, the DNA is TGTGCCAGCAGCCCGTCGTCAGGGGGTTTGACAGATACGCAGTATTTT. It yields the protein CASSPSSGGLTDTQYF.

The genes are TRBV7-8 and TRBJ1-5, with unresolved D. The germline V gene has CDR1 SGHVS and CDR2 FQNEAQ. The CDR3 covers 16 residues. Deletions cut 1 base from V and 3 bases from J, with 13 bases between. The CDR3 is CASSLGEARSNQPQHF. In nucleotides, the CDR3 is TGTGCCAGCAGCTTAGGAGAGGCCCGTTCCAATCAGCCCCAGCATTTT.

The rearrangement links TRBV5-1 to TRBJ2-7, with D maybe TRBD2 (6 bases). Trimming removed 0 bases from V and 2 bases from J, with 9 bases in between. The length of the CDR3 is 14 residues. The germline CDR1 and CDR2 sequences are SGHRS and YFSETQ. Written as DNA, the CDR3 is TGCGCCAGCAGCTTGGCCGGGGAGGCCTACGAGCAGTACTTC. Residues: CASSLAGEAYEQYF.